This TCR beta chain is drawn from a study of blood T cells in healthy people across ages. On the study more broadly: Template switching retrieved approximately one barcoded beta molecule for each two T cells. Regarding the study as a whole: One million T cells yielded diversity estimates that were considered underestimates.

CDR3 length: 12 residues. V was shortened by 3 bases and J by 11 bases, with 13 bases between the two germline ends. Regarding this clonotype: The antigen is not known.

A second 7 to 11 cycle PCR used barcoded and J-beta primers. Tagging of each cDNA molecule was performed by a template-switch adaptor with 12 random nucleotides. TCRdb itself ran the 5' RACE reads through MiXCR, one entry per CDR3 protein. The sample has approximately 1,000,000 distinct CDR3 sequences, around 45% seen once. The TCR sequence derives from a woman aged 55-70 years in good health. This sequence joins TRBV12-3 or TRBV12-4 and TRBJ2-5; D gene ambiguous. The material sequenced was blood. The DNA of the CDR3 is TGTGCCAGCAGTTTTCTTCCGTACAAGCAGTACTTC. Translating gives CASSFLPYKQYF.